This T cell receptor (beta chain) was recorded in a study of glioma-infiltrating T cells after dendritic cell vaccination. Overall study: Patients had newly diagnosed or recurrent glioblastoma and received dendritic cell vaccines.

The table came from immunoSEQ multiplex PCR; TCRdb's copy has only in-frame clones and leaves some out. The table has more than 95,000 clones, roughly 80% seen once. The time point: after dendritic cell vaccination, including at tumor progression/relapse. Fresh-frozen tumor tissue and more than two years of survival data were available for all. V dropped 3 bases and J dropped 2 bases, with 14 bases sitting between them. Germline CDR1 reads MNHNS; CDR2 reads SASEGT. The CDR3 has 15 amino acids. The sample here was blood, taken after dendritic cell vaccination. This sequence was found in a human donor with glioblastoma. The chain is built from TRBV6-1 and TRBJ2-7, with TRBD1 as a possible D gene (5 bases). CDR3 in amino acids: CASSDLGAFPYEQYF. The CDR3 DNA follows: TGTGCCAGCAGTGACCTAGGGGCCTTCCCCTACGAGCAGTACTTC.